Shown below are 5 T cell receptor beta chains from a single sample sequenced in a study of blood T cell repertoires in COVID-19. Assay: immunoSEQ multiplex PCR; the TCRdb copy retains only in-frame clones and omits some. Of fewer than 75,000 clones in the sample, nearly 90% are singletons; the top ten hold about 1.3%. The material sequenced was peripheral blood. These TCRs come from a man between 60 and 75 years old with acute or convalescent COVID-19.

The chain combines TRBV2 with TRBJ2-2; 8 bases line up with TRBD2. This CDR3 spans 18 amino acids. V shed 6 bases, J shed 1 base, and the junction held 13 bases outside the gene matches. Germline V gives CDR1 SNHLY, CDR2 FYNNEI. CDR3 protein: CASSGRGRGYLNTGELFF. CDR3 in DNA: TGTGCCAGCAGCGGGAGGGGCAGGGGATACCTGAACACCGGGGAGCTGTTTTTT.

The chain links TRBV7-9 to TRBJ1-6; D perhaps matches TRBD1 (6 bases). Deletions cut 1 base from V and 6 bases from J, with 19 bases between. Looked up from germline, CDR1 is SEHNR and CDR2 is FQNEAQ (reference sequence). The CDR3 spans 18 residues. Here the CDR3 reads CASSLVRFPGHSNSPLHF. The CDR3 nucleotides are TGTGCCAGCAGCTTAGTACGGTTCCCGGGACACTCTAATTCACCCCTCCACTTT.

The gene calls are TRBV6-5 and TRBJ1-2; 7 nucleotides agree with TRBD1. CDR3 length: 15 amino acids. The V segment lost 6 bases and the J segment 6 bases; nucleotides outside the gene matches: 13. CDR1 MNHEY and CDR2 SVGAGI come from the germline V gene. The chain's CDR3 is CASRNRAGGADGYTF. DNA for the CDR3: TGTGCCAGCAGGAACCGGGCAGGGGGAGCGGATGGCTACACCTTC.

The CDR3 protein is CASSSRGPQHF. As DNA, the CDR3 is TGTGCCAGCAGTTCCCGGGGGCCCCAGCATTTT. V and J are TRBV12-3 or TRBV12-4 and TRBJ1-5; no clear D. V lost 4 bases to trimming and J lost 9 bases, with 7 bases between them. The CDR3 length is 11 residues.

The gene calls are TRBV11-1 and TRBJ2-1, with D possibly TRBD2 on 5 matching bases. Germline CDR1 SGHAT, CDR2 FQDESV (reference sequence). The CDR3 length is 16 residues. V lost 2 bases, J lost 2 bases, and 13 bases lay in between. The CDR3 DNA reads TGTGCCAGCAGCTTAAGTGGCGGGTCCACCTACAATGAGCAGTTCTTC. Its translation is CASSLSGGSTYNEQFF.